The present T cell receptor beta chain was sequenced within a study of Graves' ophthalmopathy and Graves' hyperthyroidism. Diagnoses were established from clinical symptoms, serum thyroxine, TRAb, thyroid ultrasound and orbital computed tomography. The V gene lost 4 bases and the J gene lost 5 bases, with 12 bases spanning the gap. Germline V gene sequence: CDR1 MNHEY, CDR2 SMNVEV (reference sequence). The CDR3 runs 13 residues. The authors amplified TCR beta CDR3 regions from RNA transcripts. Investigators did first-round RT-PCR with HTBI primers, then second-round multiplex PCR. MiXCR, run by TCRdb on the multiplex PCR reads, gives a single entry per CDR3 protein. The sample carries around 470,000 distinct CDR3 sequences, approximately 15% recorded once. This clonotype was recorded many times. Its antigen remains unidentified. Study-level points and caveats: A majority of expanded thyroid clonotypes exceeding 0.001 frequency were likewise present in blood. Sensitivity reached approximately 85% and specificity roughly 81% for a 13-signature model separating ophthalmopathy from stable hyperthyroidism.

V and J are TRBV27 and TRBJ2-7, with D perhaps TRBD1 or TRBD2 (5 bases each). The sequenced sample consisted of blood. The clonotype comes from a woman between 25 and 40 years old with Graves' ophthalmopathy. CDR3 residues: CASSSFWGNEQYF. The CDR3 DNA reads TGTGCCAGCAGTTCTTTCTGGGGGAACGAGCAGTACTTC.